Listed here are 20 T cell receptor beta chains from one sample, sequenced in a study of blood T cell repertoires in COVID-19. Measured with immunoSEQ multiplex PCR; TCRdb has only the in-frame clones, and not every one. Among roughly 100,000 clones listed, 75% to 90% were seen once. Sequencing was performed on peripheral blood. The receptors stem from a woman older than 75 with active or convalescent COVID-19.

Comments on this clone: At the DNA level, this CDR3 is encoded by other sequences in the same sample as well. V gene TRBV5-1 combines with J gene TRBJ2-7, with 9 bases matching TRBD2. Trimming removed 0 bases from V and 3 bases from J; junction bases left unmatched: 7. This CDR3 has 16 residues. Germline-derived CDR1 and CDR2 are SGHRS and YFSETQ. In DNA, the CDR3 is TGCGCCAGCAGCTTGGTTCCTAGCGGGAATGGCTACGAGCAGTACTTC. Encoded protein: CASSLVPSGNGYEQYF.

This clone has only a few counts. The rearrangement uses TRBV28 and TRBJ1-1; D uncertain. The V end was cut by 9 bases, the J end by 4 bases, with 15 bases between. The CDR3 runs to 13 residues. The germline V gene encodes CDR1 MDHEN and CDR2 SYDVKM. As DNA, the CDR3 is TGTGCCAGTGATAATCAGGTAGGCACTGAAGCTTTCTTT. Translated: CASDNQVGTEAFF.

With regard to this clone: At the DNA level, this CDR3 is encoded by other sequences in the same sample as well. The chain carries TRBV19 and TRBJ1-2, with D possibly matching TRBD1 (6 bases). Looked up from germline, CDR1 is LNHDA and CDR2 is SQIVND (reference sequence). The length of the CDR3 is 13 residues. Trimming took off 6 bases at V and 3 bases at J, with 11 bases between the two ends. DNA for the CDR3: TGTGCCAGTAGCCTACAGGGAGACTATGGCTACACCTTC. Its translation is CASSLQGDYGYTF.

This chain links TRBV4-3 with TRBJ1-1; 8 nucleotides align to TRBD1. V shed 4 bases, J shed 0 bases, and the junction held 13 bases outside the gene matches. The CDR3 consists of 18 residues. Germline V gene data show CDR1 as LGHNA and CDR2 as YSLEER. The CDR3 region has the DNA TGCGCCAGCAGCCCACCCCCGGGACAGGCAGTTATGAACACTGAAGCTTTCTTT. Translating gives CASSPPPGQAVMNTEAFF.

This chain's CDR3 is CASSLAAGPKETQYF. As DNA, the CDR3 is TGTGCCAGCAGCTTAGCGGCGGGGCCAAAAGAGACCCAGTACTTC. The chain links TRBV7-2 to TRBJ2-5; possibly TRBD2 for D (6 bases). The CDR3 is 15 amino acids. Germline CDR1 and CDR2: SGHTA and FQGNSA. The V gene lost 0 bases and the J gene lost 3 bases, with 11 bases spanning the gap.

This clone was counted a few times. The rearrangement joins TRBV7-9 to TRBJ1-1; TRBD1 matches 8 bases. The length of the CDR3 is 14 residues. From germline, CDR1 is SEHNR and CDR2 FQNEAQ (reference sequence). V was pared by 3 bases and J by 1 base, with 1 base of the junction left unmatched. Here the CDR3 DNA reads TGTGCCAGCAGCTTGGGACAGGCGAACACTGAAGCTTTCTTT. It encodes CASSLGQANTEAFF. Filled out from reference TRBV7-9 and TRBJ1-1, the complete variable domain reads DTGVSQNPRHKITKRGQNVTFRCDPISEHNRLYWYRQTLGQGPEFLTYFQNEAQLEKSRLLSDRFSAERPKGSFSTLEIQRTEQGDSAMYLCASSLGQANTEAFFGQGTRLTVV.

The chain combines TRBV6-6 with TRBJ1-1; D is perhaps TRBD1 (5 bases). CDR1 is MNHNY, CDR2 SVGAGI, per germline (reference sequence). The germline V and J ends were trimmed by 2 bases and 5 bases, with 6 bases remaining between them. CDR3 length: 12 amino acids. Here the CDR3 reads CASSYGGTEAFF. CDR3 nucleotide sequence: TGTGCCAGCAGTTACGGGGGGACTGAAGCTTTCTTT.

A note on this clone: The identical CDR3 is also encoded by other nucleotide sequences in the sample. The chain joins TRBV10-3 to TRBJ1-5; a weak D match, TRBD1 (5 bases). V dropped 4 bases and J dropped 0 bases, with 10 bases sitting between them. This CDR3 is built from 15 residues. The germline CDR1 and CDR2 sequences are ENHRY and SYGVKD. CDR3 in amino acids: CAISGTGDSNQPQHF. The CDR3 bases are TGTGCCATCAGTGGGACGGGGGATAGCAATCAGCCCCAGCATTTT.

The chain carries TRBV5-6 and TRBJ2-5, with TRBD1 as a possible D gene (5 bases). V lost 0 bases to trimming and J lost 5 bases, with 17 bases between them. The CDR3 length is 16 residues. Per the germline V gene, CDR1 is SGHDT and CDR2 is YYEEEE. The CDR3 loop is CASSLVGSYPGETQYF. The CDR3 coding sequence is TGTGCCAGCAGCTTGGTAGGATCTTACCCAGGGGAGACCCAGTACTTC.

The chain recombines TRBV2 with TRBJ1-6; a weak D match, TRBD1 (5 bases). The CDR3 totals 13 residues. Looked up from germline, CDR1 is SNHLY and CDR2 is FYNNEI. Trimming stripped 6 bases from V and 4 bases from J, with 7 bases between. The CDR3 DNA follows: TGTGCCAGCAGCAGGGATTATAATTCACCCCTCCACTTT. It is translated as CASSRDYNSPLHF.

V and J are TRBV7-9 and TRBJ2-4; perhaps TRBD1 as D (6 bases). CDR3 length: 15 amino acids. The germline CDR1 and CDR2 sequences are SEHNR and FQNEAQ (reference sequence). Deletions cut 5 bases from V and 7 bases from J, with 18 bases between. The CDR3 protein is CASSQTGSVSNIQYF. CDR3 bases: TGTGCCAGCAGCCAAACAGGGTCGGTATCGAACATTCAGTACTTC.

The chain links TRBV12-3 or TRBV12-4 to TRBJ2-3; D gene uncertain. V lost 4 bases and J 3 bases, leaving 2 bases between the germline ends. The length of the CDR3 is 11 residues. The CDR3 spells CASSSTDTQYF. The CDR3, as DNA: TGTGCCAGCAGTTCTACAGATACGCAGTATTTT.

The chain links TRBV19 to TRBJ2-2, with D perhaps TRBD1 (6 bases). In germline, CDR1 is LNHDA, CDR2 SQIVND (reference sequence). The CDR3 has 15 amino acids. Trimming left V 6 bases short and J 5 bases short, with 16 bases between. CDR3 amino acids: CASSRDNLRTGELFF. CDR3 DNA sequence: TGTGCCAGTAGCAGGGACAACCTGCGGACCGGGGAGCTGTTTTTT.

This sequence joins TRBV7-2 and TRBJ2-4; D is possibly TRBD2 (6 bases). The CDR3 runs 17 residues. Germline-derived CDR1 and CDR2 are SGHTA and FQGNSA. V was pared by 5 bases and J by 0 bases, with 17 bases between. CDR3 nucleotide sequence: TGTGCCAGCAGCGGAGGGGCTACCCGAGTAGCCAAAAACATTCAGTACTTC. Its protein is CASSGGATRVAKNIQYF.

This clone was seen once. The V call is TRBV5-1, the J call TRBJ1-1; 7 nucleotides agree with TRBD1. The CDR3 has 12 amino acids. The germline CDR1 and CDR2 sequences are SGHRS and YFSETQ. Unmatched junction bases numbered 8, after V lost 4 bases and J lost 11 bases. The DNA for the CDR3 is TGCGCCAGCAGCCCCGGGACAGAGGAGGCTTTCTTT. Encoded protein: CASSPGTEEAFF. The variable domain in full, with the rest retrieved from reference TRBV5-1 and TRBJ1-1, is KAGVTQTPRYLIKTRGQQVTLSCSPISGHRSVSWYQQTPGQGLQFLFEYFSETQRNKGNFPGRFSGRQFSNSRSEMNVSTLELGDSALYLCASSPGTEEAFFGQGTRLTVV.

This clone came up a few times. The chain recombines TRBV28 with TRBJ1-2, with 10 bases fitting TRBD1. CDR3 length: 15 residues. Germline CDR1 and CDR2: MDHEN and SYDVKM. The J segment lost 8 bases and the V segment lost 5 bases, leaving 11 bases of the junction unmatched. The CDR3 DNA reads TGTGCCAGCAGTGCCCCGGGGACAGGGGACCAGGGCTACACCTTC. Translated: CASSAPGTGDQGYTF.

In nucleotides, the CDR3 is TGTGCCAGCAGCTTATCTGCCCTAACCGCCGGGGAGCTGTTTTTT. This gives the protein CASSLSALTAGELFF. This chain uses TRBV5-4 with TRBJ2-2; no clear D. This CDR3 contains 15 residues. V gave up 2 bases and J gave up 6 bases, with 14 bases separating them. Germline CDR1 and CDR2: SGHNT and YYREEE (reference sequence).

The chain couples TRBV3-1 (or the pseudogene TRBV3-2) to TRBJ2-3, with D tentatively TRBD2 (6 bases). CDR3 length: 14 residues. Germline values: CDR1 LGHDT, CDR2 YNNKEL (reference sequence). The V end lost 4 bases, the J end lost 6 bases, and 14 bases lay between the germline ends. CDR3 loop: CASSPGGGPDTQYF. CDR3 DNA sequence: TGTGCCAGCAGCCCCGGTGGAGGGCCTGATACGCAGTATTTT.

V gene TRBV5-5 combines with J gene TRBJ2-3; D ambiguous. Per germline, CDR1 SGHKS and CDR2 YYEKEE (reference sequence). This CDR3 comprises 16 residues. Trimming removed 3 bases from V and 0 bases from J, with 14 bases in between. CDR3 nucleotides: TGTGCCAGCAGCTCAGCTTTAGCAGAGAGCACAGATACGCAGTATTTT. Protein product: CASSSALAESTDTQYF.

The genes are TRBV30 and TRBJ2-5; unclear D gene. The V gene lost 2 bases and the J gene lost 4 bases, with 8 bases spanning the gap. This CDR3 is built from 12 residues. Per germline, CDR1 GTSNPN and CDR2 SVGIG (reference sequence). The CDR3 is CAWSSGGETQYF. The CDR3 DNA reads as TGTGCCTGGAGTTCGGGTGGAGAGACCCAGTACTTC. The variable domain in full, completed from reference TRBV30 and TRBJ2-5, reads SQTIHQWPATLVQPVGSPLSLECTVEGTSNPNLYWYRQAAGRGLQLLFYSVGIGQISSEVPQNLSASRPQDRQFILSSKKLLLSDSGFYLCAWSSGGETQYFGPGTRLLVL.